The clone carrying this TCR beta chain was detected only a few times. Its antigen is currently unknown. The CDR3 is 14 amino acids. Looked up from germline, CDR1 is LGHNA and CDR2 is YSLEER. V lost 1 base and J 4 bases, leaving 11 bases between the germline ends. Every sorted population was more than 95% pure. These data come from a study of beta chain features in type 1 diabetes. Of the isolated RNA, all was reverse transcribed, and so the sequenced material was expressed TCRB transcripts. Sequencing used immunoSEQ multiplex PCR; TCRdb keeps in-frame clones, though not all of them. Here the sample spans some 240,000 clones, roughly 16% being singletons. General study points: A closer apparent resemblance between naive, central memory and Treg TCRB repertoires was seen in patients than in healthy donors. The cDNA sequencing approach could over-represent high-TCR-expressing cells. Resolution of whether HLA type affects TCRB rearrangement was not achieved here. Type 1 diabetes patients showed a moderate but significant shortening of TCRB CDR3s in all four CD4+ subsets.

Sequencing was performed on naive CD4+ T cells from blood. The chain combines TRBV4-3 with TRBJ2-7; D gene unclear. The origin of this receptor is a man younger than 40 with type 1 diabetes. CDR3: CASSQGLPSYEQYF. DNA of the CDR3: TGCGCCAGCAGCCAAGGGCTTCCCAGTTACGAGCAGTACTTC.